The 16 T cell receptor beta chains in this list originate from one sample, sequenced in a study of T cell changes during pregnancy in multiple sclerosis. Clones were sequenced by immunoSEQ multiplex PCR, and TCRdb holds only the in-frame ones, with some missing. Of 35,000 to 45,000 clones detected, about 89% appear once; the ten largest clones hold approximately 0.62%. The source material was CD4+ T cells from peripheral blood mononuclear cells, sampled in the first trimester of pregnancy. The source of these receptors is a female donor with multiple sclerosis, enrolled in a pregnancy study.

The rearrangement joins TRBV6-5 to TRBJ2-7; maybe TRBD2 (7 bases). V was pared by 0 bases and J by 6 bases, with 18 bases between. The CDR3 runs to 16 residues. Germline V gene lookup returns CDR1 MNHEY and CDR2 SVGAGI. The CDR3 coding sequence is TGTGCCAGCAGTTACTCGAAGAGGGGGAGGGACGGCGAGCAGTACTTC. Translating gives CASSYSKRGRDGEQYF.

The rearrangement uses TRBV11-2 and TRBJ1-2; D possibly corresponds to TRBD1 (6 bases). Trimming took 0 bases from V and 5 from J, leaving 10 bases between them. Looked up from germline, CDR1 is SGHAT and CDR2 is FQNNGV. The CDR3 runs to 14 residues. This CDR3 is CASSLDGQGYGYTF. The CDR3 DNA reads TGTGCCAGCAGCTTAGATGGTCAGGGGTATGGCTACACCTTC.

The chain joins TRBV7-7 to TRBJ2-5, with D perhaps TRBD2 (5 bases). V lost 1 base, J lost 4 bases, and 7 bases lay in between. The CDR3 is 13 amino acids. Germline V gene lookup returns CDR1 SSHAT and CDR2 FNYEAQ (reference sequence). The CDR3 protein is CASSLGRGETQYF. The CDR3 DNA sequence: TGTGCCAGCAGCTTAGGACGGGGAGAGACCCAGTACTTC.

This chain links TRBV9 with TRBJ2-5, with D possibly matching TRBD1 (5 bases). This CDR3 contains 13 residues. Germline CDR1 reads SGDLS; CDR2 reads YYNGEE. V shed 6 bases and J shed 3 bases, with 12 bases lying between them. CDR3 protein: CASTRAVEETQYF. CDR3 sequence (DNA): TGTGCCAGCACCAGGGCTGTCGAAGAGACCCAGTACTTC. Complete variable domain (other parts from reference TRBV9 and TRBJ2-5): DSGVTQTPKHLITATGQRVTLRCSPRSGDLSVYWYQQSLDQGLQFLIQYYNGEERAKGNILERFSAQQFPDLHSELNLSSLELGDSALYFCASTRAVEETQYFGPGTRLLVL.

The chain is built from TRBV5-1 and TRBJ2-2; the match to TRBD2 covers 7 bases. The V segment lost 5 bases and the J segment 6 bases; nucleotides outside the gene matches: 10. Germline V gives CDR1 SGHRS, CDR2 YFSETQ. The CDR3 spans 15 residues. The CDR3 region is CASRTVAGAPGELFF. The CDR3 nucleotides read TGCGCCAGCAGGACTGTGGCGGGAGCGCCCGGGGAGCTGTTTTTT.

J is TRBJ2-6 and V is TRBV6-5, with 7 bases aligning to TRBD2. CDR3 length equals 14 residues. V shed 8 bases and J 4 bases; nucleotides not matched to a gene: 5. Germline V gene lookup returns CDR1 MNHEY and CDR2 SVGAGI. This CDR3 reads CASAREAGANVLTF. DNA for the CDR3: TGTGCCAGCGCACGGGAGGCCGGGGCCAACGTCCTGACTTTC.

The chain combines TRBV5-1 with TRBJ2-1; TRBD1 matches 11 bases. From germline, CDR1 is SGHRS and CDR2 YFSETQ. Trimming removed 5 bases from V and 7 bases from J; junction bases left unmatched: 2. This CDR3 comprises 13 residues. CDR3 nucleotides: TGCGCCAGCAGGTGGGACAGGGGGAATGAGCAGTTCTTC. Its translation: CASRWDRGNEQFF.

The chain recombines TRBV7-7 with TRBJ2-1; TRBD1 agrees at 7 bases. V lost 5 bases to trimming and J lost 2 bases; unmatched junction nucleotides: 9. Looked up from germline, CDR1 is SSHAT and CDR2 is FNYEAQ (reference sequence). The CDR3 runs to 16 residues. CDR3 sequence (DNA): TGTGCCAGCAGCGCGAGCCGGGACAGCGCCTACAATGAGCAGTTCTTC. This encodes CASSASRDSAYNEQFF. Using reference TRBV7-7 and TRBJ2-1 for the parts outside the CDR3, the full variable domain is GAGVSQSPRYKVTKRGQDVTLRCDPISSHATLYWYQQALGQGPEFLTYFNYEAQPDKSGLPSDRFSAERPEGSISTLTIQRTEQRDSAMYRCASSASRDSAYNEQFFGPGTRLTVL.

The rearrangement links TRBV9 to TRBJ2-5, with D possibly being TRBD1 (5 bases). Trimming pared 0 bases from V and 4 bases from J, leaving 10 bases between. The V gene's germline CDR1 is SGDLS and CDR2 YYNGEE. The CDR3 spans 14 residues. CDR3 amino acids: CASSVGQHPETQYF. CDR3 bases: TGTGCCAGCAGCGTAGGACAGCACCCAGAGACCCAGTACTTC.

The chain recombines TRBV15 with TRBJ1-1; D gene unclear. Germline V gene lookup returns CDR1 LNHNV and CDR2 YYDKDF (reference sequence). Trimming removed 0 bases from V and 8 bases from J, with 10 bases in between. The CDR3 runs 13 residues. Here the CDR3 reads CATSRDLPTEAFF. The CDR3 nucleotides read TGTGCCACCAGCAGAGATCTGCCGACAGAAGCTTTCTTT.

This sequence joins TRBV6-1 and TRBJ2-7, with TRBD1 as a possible D gene (5 bases). The CDR3 is 12 residues long. Trimming left V 3 bases short and J 7 bases short, with 10 bases between. The germline V gene has CDR1 MNHNS and CDR2 SASEGT. The CDR3: CASSEGRWEQYF. The CDR3 bases are TGTGCCAGCAGTGAGGGGCGGTGGGAGCAGTACTTC.

The chain joins TRBV18 to TRBJ2-1, with TRBD2 matching over 8 bases. The CDR3 loop spans 16 amino acids. Germline CDR1 is KGHSH and CDR2 is LQKENI. Trimming took 3 bases from V and 9 from J; bases not matched to a gene: 13. The chain's CDR3 is CASSPPVAGGPTEQFF. DNA for the CDR3: TGTGCCAGCTCACCGCCTGTCGCGGGAGGACCGACTGAGCAGTTCTTC.

This chain links TRBV6-6 with TRBJ2-7; tentatively, D is TRBD2 (6 bases). Germline CDR1 is MNHNY and CDR2 is SVGAGI (reference sequence). The CDR3 has 13 amino acids. Trimming took 5 bases from V and 4 from J, leaving 12 bases between them. The CDR3 sequence: CASSGDWEYEQYF. In DNA, the CDR3 is TGTGCCAGCAGTGGGGACTGGGAGTACGAGCAGTACTTC.

The chain combines TRBV28 with TRBJ2-1; 9 nucleotides match TRBD1. Per germline, CDR1 MDHEN and CDR2 SYDVKM. The CDR3 loop spans 14 amino acids. V was pared by 5 bases and J by 4 bases, with 3 bases of the junction left unmatched. The CDR3 nucleotides read TGTGCCAGCAGTCGGACAGGGGCTTACAATGAGCAGTTCTTC. Encoded protein: CASSRTGAYNEQFF.

The chain uses TRBV15 and TRBJ2-7; D possibly corresponds to TRBD1 (6 bases). The V and J ends lost 3 bases and 3 bases respectively, with 12 bases between them. CDR1 and CDR2 from the germline V gene are LNHNV and YYDKDF (reference sequence). This CDR3 comprises 14 residues. CDR3 sequence: CATSSGKGHYEQYF. The CDR3 DNA sequence: TGTGCCACCAGCAGTGGTAAGGGACACTACGAGCAGTACTTC.

The chain has TRBV19 and TRBJ2-3; 8 bases agree with TRBD2. CDR1 and CDR2 from the germline V gene are LNHDA and SQIVND (reference sequence). This CDR3 comprises 16 residues. J was trimmed by 7 bases and V by 7 bases; bases with no gene match: 16. CDR3 loop: CASTPRGGGSRNTQYF. The CDR3 DNA sequence: TGTGCCAGTACCCCTCGGGGGGGCGGGAGCAGGAATACGCAGTATTTT. Using reference TRBV19 and TRBJ2-3 for the parts outside the CDR3, the full variable domain is DGGITQSPKYLFRKEGQNVTLSCEQNLNHDAMYWYRQDPGQGLRLIYYSQIVNDFQKGDIAEGYSVSREKKESFPLTVTSAQKNPTAFYLCASTPRGGGSRNTQYFGPGTRLTVL.